This is a list of T cell receptor beta chains from one sample in a study of T cell repertoires in cytomegalovirus infection. TCRdb fed the reads into MiXCR, producing one record per CDR3 protein. The sample has 100,000 to 150,000 distinct CDR3 sequences, more than 7% seen once. Sequenced input: PBMCs. These receptors were obtained from a human donor in good health (CMV status not recorded). Some clones in this sample may be carry-over from other donors' samples. The CDR3 runs from the conserved cysteine through the conserved F or W. A D gene is named only where the DNA matches it firmly. The listing skips clone size in some rows; elsewhere it reads once, few, many or a size class.

TRBJ1-6 | TRBV7-9 | many | - | CASSLDRGASNSPLHF | TGTGCCAGCAGCTTAGATCGGGGGGCGTCGAATTCACCCCTCCACTTT
TRBJ1-4 | TRBV7-8 | many | TRBD1 | CASSRTGKNEKLFF | TGTGCCAGCAGCCGGACAGGGAAAAATGAAAAACTGTTTTTT
TRBJ2-7 | TRBV28 | - | - | CASGARGEQYF | TGTGCCAGCGGTGCCCGGGGGGAGCAGTACTTC
TRBJ1-2 | TRBV12-5 | many | - | CASGPRKGNYGYTF | TGTGCTAGTGGTCCCCGTAAAGGGAACTATGGCTACACCTTC
TRBJ2-3 | TRBV7-9 | many | - | CASSLAPSLGDTQYF | TGTGCCAGCAGCTTAGCTCCTTCCCTGGGAGATACGCAGTATTTT
TRBJ2-3 | TRBV10-3 | few | TRBD2 | CATSTSGDSTDTQYF | TGTGCCACCTCGACTAGCGGGGATAGCACAGATACGCAGTATTTT
TRBJ2-5 | TRBV18 | few | - | CASSPTAVETQYF | TGTGCCAGCTCACCAACAGCCGTGGAGACCCAGTACTTC
TRBJ1-1 | TRBV5-1 | - | - | CASSLTGQPEAEAFF | TGCGCCAGCAGCCTGACAGGACAGCCCGAGGCTGAAGCTTTCTTT
TRBJ2-1 | TRBV7-2 | many | TRBD1 | CASSSPRTGGGEQFF | TGTGCCAGCAGCTCCCCGAGGACAGGAGGAGGTGAGCAGTTCTTC
TRBJ1-6 | TRBV19 | many | - | CASSREGPGNSPLHF | TGTGCCAGTAGTCGGGAAGGGCCGGGAAATTCACCCCTCCACTTT
TRBJ1-1 | TRBV28 | few | - | CATRLGARNTEAFF | TGTGCCACTCGTCTTGGGGCGAGGAACACTGAAGCTTTCTTT
TRBJ1-6 | TRBV5-1 | few | - | CASSLGFSDSPLHF | TGCGCCAGCAGCTTGGGGTTTTCTGATTCACCCCTCCACTTT
TRBJ2-5 | TRBV6-2/TRBV6-3 | - | - | CASSPSGPQKTQYF | TGTGCCAGCAGTCCCTCCGGGCCACAGAAGACCCAGTACTTC
TRBJ2-2 | TRBV29-1 | many | - | CSVVRGVSGTGELFF | TGCAGCGTTGTCCGCGGAGTTTCGGGCACCGGGGAGCTGTTTTTT
TRBJ1-1 | TRBV29-1 | few | - | CSVDRLNTEAFF | TGCAGCGTTGACAGGTTGAACACTGAAGCTTTCTTT
TRBJ1-1 | TRBV20-1 | few | TRBD1 | CSARAQGRSTEAFF | TGCAGTGCTAGAGCACAGGGGCGGAGCACTGAAGCTTTCTTT
TRBJ2-1 | TRBV20-1 | few | - | CSARVNEQFF | TGCAGTGCTAGGGTTAATGAGCAGTTCTTC
TRBJ1-6 | TRBV2 | many | - | CASTQESAAYNSPLHF | TGTGCCAGCACCCAGGAGTCGGCAGCGTATAATTCACCCCTCCACTTT
TRBJ2-7 | TRBV28 | many | TRBD2 | CASSDLRDYPSYEQYF | TGTGCCAGCAGTGACCTCCGGGACTACCCTTCCTACGAGCAGTACTTC
TRBJ2-3 | TRBV5-1 | - | TRBD2 | CARSSGLAGGVSTDTQYF | TGCGCCAGAAGCTCTGGACTAGCGGGGGGCGTAAGCACAGATACGCAGTATTTT
TRBJ1-2 | TRBV29-1 | many | - | CSVGGRVSLAENGYTF | TGCAGCGTTGGGGGCAGGGTTTCCCTTGCTGAGAATGGCTACACCTTC
TRBJ2-5 | TRBV19 | many | - | CASSWATKETQYF | TGTGCCAGTAGTTGGGCAACTAAAGAGACCCAGTACTTC
TRBJ1-5 | TRBV28 | few | - | CASSLWRGDGNQPQHF | TGTGCCAGCAGTTTATGGCGGGGGGACGGTAATCAGCCCCAGCATTTT
TRBJ2-3 | TRBV5-6 | many | - | CASSFDQRRDTQYF | TGTGCCAGCAGCTTCGATCAAAGACGAGATACGCAGTATTTT
TRBJ1-4 | TRBV7-7 | many | - | CASSLGAAAGEKLFF | TGTGCCAGCAGCTTAGGAGCAGCTGCGGGGGAAAAACTGTTTTTT
TRBJ1-4 | TRBV7-9 | many | TRBD1 | CASSFGAGTGDEKLFF | TGTGCCAGCAGCTTTGGCGCCGGGACAGGGGATGAAAAACTGTTTTTT
TRBJ2-7 | TRBV7-9 | many | - | CASSFPGRNYEQYF | TGTGCCAGCAGCTTTCCGGGACGGAACTACGAGCAGTACTTC
TRBJ2-1 | TRBV20-1 | few | - | CSGTLETHEQFF | TGCAGTGGGACACTAGAAACCCATGAGCAGTTCTTC
TRBJ2-2 | TRBV14 | many | TRBD1 | CASSRLTDRVNTGELFF | TGTGCCAGCAGCCGCCTGACTGACAGGGTGAACACCGGGGAGCTGTTTTTT
TRBJ2-1 | TRBV20-1 | few | - | CSASPLGRSSYNEQFF | TGCAGTGCTAGCCCCTTGGGCCGATCCTCCTACAATGAGCAGTTCTTC
TRBJ2-1 | TRBV20-1 | many | TRBD2 | CSARDRLAGYNEQFF | TGCAGTGCTAGAGATAGACTAGCAGGCTACAATGAGCAGTTCTTC
TRBJ2-1 | TRBV28 | many | - | CASSLSGGHSEQFF | TGTGCCAGCAGTTTATCCGGGGGGCATAGTGAGCAGTTCTTC
TRBJ2-3 | TRBV18 | few | TRBD1 | CASSPQGQGGTDTQYF | TGTGCCAGCTCACCCCAGGGACAGGGCGGCACAGATACGCAGTATTTT
TRBJ1-1 | TRBV20-1 | few | - | CSARVEGSLVAFF | TGCAGTGCTAGAGTAGAGGGTTCCTTAGTGGCTTTCTTT
TRBJ2-7 | TRBV7-8 | many | TRBD1 | CASSLADRGYEQYF | TGTGCCAGCAGCTTAGCCGACAGGGGCTACGAGCAGTACTTC
TRBJ1-1 | TRBV5-4 | few | TRBD1 | CASSQQTGHYTEAFF | TGTGCCAGCAGCCAACAGACAGGGCATTACACTGAAGCTTTCTTT
TRBJ2-7 | TRBV28 | many | - | CASSLRTFFSYEQYF | TGTGCCAGCAGCCTTAGGACTTTCTTCTCCTACGAGCAGTACTTC
TRBJ2-5 | TRBV15 | - | - | CATSSHAETQYF | TGTGCCACCAGCAGTCATGCCGAGACCCAGTACTTC
TRBJ2-1 | TRBV5-1 | - | TRBD1 | CASSLQGDMVDEQFF | TGCGCCAGCAGCTTACAGGGGGATATGGTCGATGAGCAGTTCTTC
TRBJ1-2 | TRBV28 | many | - | CASKAGERRGYTF | TGTGCCAGCAAGGCCGGGGAGCGACGGGGCTACACCTTC
TRBJ1-1 | TRBV4-2 | few | - | CASSQEVGGLAEAFF | TGTGCCAGCAGCCAAGAAGTAGGTGGATTGGCTGAAGCTTTCTTT
TRBJ1-4 | TRBV20-1 | many | - | CSAPDRPTTNEKLFF | TGCAGTGCTCCAGACAGGCCTACAACTAATGAAAAACTGTTTTTT
TRBJ1-1 | TRBV6-1 | many | - | CASTGTLRGNNEAFF | TGTGCCAGCACTGGGACTCTAAGGGGGAACAATGAAGCTTTCTTT
TRBJ2-5 | TRBV28 | many | - | CASSFGAPQETQYF | TGTGCCAGCAGCTTTGGGGCGCCCCAAGAGACCCAGTACTTC
TRBJ2-7 | TRBV20-1 | many | TRBD1 | CSAEGQGAKHEQYF | TGCAGTGCGGAGGGGCAGGGGGCGAAGCACGAGCAGTACTTC
TRBJ2-6 | TRBV13 | many | TRBD1 | CASSLGPQGALIAGANVLTF | TGTGCCAGCAGCTTAGGCCCCCAGGGGGCCCTAATTGCTGGGGCCAACGTCCTGACTTTC
TRBJ2-1 | TRBV2 | few | TRBD2 | CASSEADRGLAGYNEQFF | TGTGCCAGCAGTGAAGCGGACAGAGGACTAGCGGGTTACAATGAGCAGTTCTTC
TRBJ2-5 | TRBV5-1 | many | TRBD2 | CASTPAGSRGETQYF | TGCGCCAGCACTCCAGCGGGGAGCCGCGGAGAGACCCAGTACTTC
TRBJ2-4 | TRBV28 | many | TRBD1 | CASSRQGAGAKNIQYF | TGTGCCAGCAGTAGACAGGGGGCAGGAGCCAAAAACATTCAGTACTTC